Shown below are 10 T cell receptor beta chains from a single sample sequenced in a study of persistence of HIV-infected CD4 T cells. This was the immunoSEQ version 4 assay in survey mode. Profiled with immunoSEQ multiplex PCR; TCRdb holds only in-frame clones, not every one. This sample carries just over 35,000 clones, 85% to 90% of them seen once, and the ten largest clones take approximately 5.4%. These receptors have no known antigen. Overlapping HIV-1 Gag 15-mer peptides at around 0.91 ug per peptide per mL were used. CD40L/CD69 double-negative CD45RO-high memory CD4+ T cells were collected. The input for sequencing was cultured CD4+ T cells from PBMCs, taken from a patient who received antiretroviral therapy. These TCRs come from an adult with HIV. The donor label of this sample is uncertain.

CDR3: CASSQEQGKHNEQFF. In DNA form, the CDR3 reads TGCGCCAGCAGCCAAGAACAGGGGAAACACAATGAGCAGTTCTTC. The chain joins TRBV4-1 to TRBJ2-1; 7 bases align to TRBD1. V was clipped by 0 bases and J by 5 bases; unmatched bases: 4. CDR3 length equals 15 residues. Germline assignment: CDR1 MGHRA and CDR2 YSYEKL.

The CDR3 spells CASSQDRQGPVYNSPLHF. In DNA, the CDR3 is TGTGCCAGCAGCCAAGACCGACAGGGGCCCGTCTATAATTCACCCCTCCACTTT. The rearrangement uses TRBV3-1 (or the pseudogene TRBV3-2) and TRBJ1-6; TRBD1 matches 8 bases. This CDR3 spans 18 amino acids. The V gene's germline CDR1 is LGHDT and CDR2 YNNKEL (reference sequence). The V and J ends lost 0 bases and 3 bases, in that order; junction bases with no gene match: 7.

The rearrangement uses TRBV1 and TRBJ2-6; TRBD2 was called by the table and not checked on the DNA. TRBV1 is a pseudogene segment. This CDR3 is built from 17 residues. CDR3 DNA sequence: TGCACCAGGGGACTGGGACTGCTGAGCTCTGGGGCCAACGTCCTGACTTTC. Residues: CTRGLGLLSSGANVLTF.

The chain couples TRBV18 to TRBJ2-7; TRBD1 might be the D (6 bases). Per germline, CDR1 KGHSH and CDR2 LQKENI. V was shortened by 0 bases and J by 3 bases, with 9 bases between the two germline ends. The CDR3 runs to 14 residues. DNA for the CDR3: TGTGCCAGCTCACCACCGAACAGGGACTACGAGCAGTACTTC. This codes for CASSPPNRDYEQYF.

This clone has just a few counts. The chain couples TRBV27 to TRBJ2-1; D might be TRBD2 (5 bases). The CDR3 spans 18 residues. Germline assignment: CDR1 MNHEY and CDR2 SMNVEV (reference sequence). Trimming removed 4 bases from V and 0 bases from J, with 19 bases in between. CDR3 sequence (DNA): TGTGCCAGCAGTTCGCCGGGAACACATGCGGGCTCCTACAATGAGCAGTTCTTC. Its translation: CASSSPGTHAGSYNEQFF.

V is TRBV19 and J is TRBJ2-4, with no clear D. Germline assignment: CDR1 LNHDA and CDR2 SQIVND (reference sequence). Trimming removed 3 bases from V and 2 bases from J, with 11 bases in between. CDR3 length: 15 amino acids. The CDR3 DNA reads TGTGCCAGTAGTATGAAGGTCGGATCCAAAAACATTCAGTACTTC. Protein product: CASSMKVGSKNIQYF.

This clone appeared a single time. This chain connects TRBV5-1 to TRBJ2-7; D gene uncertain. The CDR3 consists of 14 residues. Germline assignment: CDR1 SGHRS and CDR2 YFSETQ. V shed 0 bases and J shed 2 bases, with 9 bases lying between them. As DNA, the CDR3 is TGCGCCAGCAGCTTGGACGTATCCCCCTACGAGCAGTACTTC. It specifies CASSLDVSPYEQYF.

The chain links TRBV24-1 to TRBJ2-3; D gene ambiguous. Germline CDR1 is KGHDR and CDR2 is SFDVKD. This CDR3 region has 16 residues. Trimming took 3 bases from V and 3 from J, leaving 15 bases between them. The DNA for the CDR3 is TGTGCCACCAGTGATCCAGTTGGCTTAGGGACAGATACGCAGTATTTT. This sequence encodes CATSDPVGLGTDTQYF.

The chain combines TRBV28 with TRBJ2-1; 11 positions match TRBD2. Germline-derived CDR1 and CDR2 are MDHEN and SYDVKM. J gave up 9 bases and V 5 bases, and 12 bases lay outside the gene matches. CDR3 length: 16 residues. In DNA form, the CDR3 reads TGTGCCAGCAGTCCCCTGGGTAGCGGGGGGGGCGGTGAGCAGTTCTTC. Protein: CASSPLGSGGGGEQFF.

The CDR3 DNA reads as TGCAGCGGAGGACAGGGGGGGGTCTACGAGCAGTACTTC. This translates into CSGGQGGVYEQYF. The V and J genes are TRBV29-1 and TRBJ2-7; 10 bases are a match to TRBD1. Germline V gene lookup returns CDR1 SQVTM and CDR2 ANQGSEA. The J segment lost 3 bases and the V segment lost 7 bases, leaving 6 bases of the junction unmatched. The CDR3 totals 13 residues.